This passage covers 19 T cell receptor beta chains from one sample sequenced in a study of T cell responses to AZD1222 COVID-19 vaccine. TCRdb's copy holds only in-frame clones and misses some; the assay was immunoSEQ multiplex PCR. This sample carries about 97,000 clones, 75% to 90% of them seen once, and the ten largest clones take approximately 7.5%. The material sequenced was peripheral blood, taken on day 0 of AZD1222 vaccination. Receptors were obtained from an adult in good health.

The gene calls are TRBV19 and TRBJ1-2; D is possibly TRBD1 (6 bases). The germline V and J ends were trimmed by 3 bases and 4 bases, with 12 bases remaining between them. Per germline, CDR1 LNHDA and CDR2 SQIVND (reference sequence). The CDR3 runs 14 residues. CDR3 DNA sequence: TGTGCCAGTAGTATGCAGGGGTTGGCCTATGGCTACACCTTC. Translation gives CASSMQGLAYGYTF.

The V call is TRBV5-1, the J call TRBJ2-2; 12 positions agree with TRBD1. CDR3 length: 16 residues. Germline values: CDR1 SGHRS, CDR2 YFSETQ. Germline trimming cut 4 bases from V and 6 bases from J; bases unmatched to any gene: 7. In nucleotides, the CDR3 is TGCGCCAGCAGCAGGTCCGGGACAGGGGGCCCCGGGGAGCTGTTTTTT. As protein: CASSRSGTGGPGELFF.

This clone was counted a single time. This chain connects TRBV6-6 to TRBJ2-3; 10 bases are a match to TRBD2. The CDR3 contains 16 residues. The trim removed 0 bases at V and 6 bases at J, leaving 6 bases unmatched. Germline CDR1 MNHNY, CDR2 SVGAGI (reference sequence). The CDR3 region is CASSYSIAGGGDTQYF. In DNA form, the CDR3 reads TGTGCCAGCAGTTACTCGATAGCGGGGGGAGGTGATACGCAGTATTTT.

The chain has TRBV14 and TRBJ2-7; 7 positions agree with TRBD2. Losses at the gene ends were 1 base for V and 0 bases for J; bases not matched to a gene: 3. CDR3 size: 15 residues. Per germline, CDR1 SGHDN and CDR2 FVKESK. The CDR3 sequence: CASSQVGRDSYEQYF. The CDR3 DNA follows: TGTGCCAGCAGCCAAGTTGGGAGGGACTCCTACGAGCAGTACTTC.

The chain is built from TRBV6-5 and TRBJ1-1, with D possibly matching TRBD1 (5 bases). Germline CDR1 is MNHEY and CDR2 is SVGAGI. Trimming stripped 4 bases from V and 2 bases from J, with 17 bases between. The CDR3 runs to 16 residues. The CDR3 DNA is TGTGCCAGCAGTTTACCCGGGGCCAGGGCTAACACTGAAGCTTTCTTT. It encodes CASSLPGARANTEAFF.

The J gene is TRBJ2-7, the V gene TRBV7-2; D gene uncertain. Germline-derived CDR1 and CDR2 are SGHTA and FQGNSA. This CDR3 has 11 residues. V shed 5 bases and J shed 3 bases, with 5 bases lying between them. DNA for the CDR3: TGTGCCAGCAGCCCGGGCTACGAGCAGTACTTC. Translated, it gives CASSPGYEQYF.

This rearrangement joins TRBV19 to TRBJ1-2, with TRBD1 matching 10 bases. Germline CDR1 LNHDA, CDR2 SQIVND (reference sequence). V dropped 9 bases and J dropped 3; count of bases not matched to a gene: 4. This CDR3 has 13 amino acids. The chain's CDR3 is CASSGTGDYGYTF. The DNA of the CDR3 is TGTGCCAGCTCCGGGACAGGGGACTATGGCTACACCTTC.

This chain joins TRBV20-1 and TRBJ1-2; D is perhaps TRBD1 (6 bases). CDR3 length: 13 amino acids. V was trimmed by 3 bases and J by 3 bases, leaving 11 bases between them. Germline V gene data show CDR1 as DFQATT and CDR2 as SNEGSKA (reference sequence). The CDR3 is CSASSGADYGYTF. CDR3 in DNA: TGCAGTGCTAGTTCGGGGGCGGACTATGGCTACACCTTC.

This chain joins TRBV28 and TRBJ1-1; D is ambiguous. CDR1 and CDR2 (germline): MDHEN, SYDVKM. This CDR3 is 13 amino acids long. Trimming pared 10 bases from V and 0 bases from J, leaving 12 bases between. The CDR3 here is CATTSAMNTEAFF. CDR3 bases: TGTGCCACCACGAGTGCGATGAACACTGAAGCTTTCTTT. Full variable domain (rest looked up from reference TRBV28 and TRBJ1-1): DVKVTQSSRYLVKRTGEKVFLECVQDMDHENMFWYRQDPGLGLRLIYFSYDVKMKEKGDIPEGYSVSREKKERFSLILESASTNQTSMYLCATTSAMNTEAFFGQGTRLTVV.

The CDR3 spells CAWSPGQGSQPQHF. CDR3 in DNA: TGTGCCTGGAGTCCGGGACAGGGAAGCCAGCCCCAGCATTTT. The rearrangement uses TRBV30 and TRBJ1-5; TRBD1 matches at 9 bases. The CDR3 has 14 amino acids. The ends lost 2 bases at V and 7 bases at J; junction bases unmatched: 6. Germline loops: CDR1 GTSNPN, CDR2 SVGIG (reference sequence).

The gene calls are TRBV19 and TRBJ1-6; D gene unclear. The ends were cut back, 5 bases at V and 5 bases at J, with 7 bases in the middle. Germline V lookup: CDR1 LNHDA, CDR2 SQIVND (reference sequence). The CDR3 covers 13 residues. CDR3 nucleotides: TGTGCCAGTAGTGAAGGTAATAATTCACCCCTCCACTTT. This codes for CASSEGNNSPLHF.

The gene calls are TRBV14 and TRBJ1-2; D uncertain. Germline lookup yields CDR1 SGHDN and CDR2 FVKESK. This CDR3 has 12 amino acids. V lost 1 base to trimming and J lost 5 bases, with 5 bases between them. The CDR3 spells CASSQGPYGYTF. CDR3 bases: TGTGCCAGCAGCCAAGGCCCATATGGCTACACCTTC.

The rearrangement uses TRBV6-4 and TRBJ2-2, with D possibly matching TRBD2 (5 bases). Germline CDR1 MRHNA, CDR2 SNTAGT. Trimming took off 0 bases at V and 4 bases at J, with 12 bases between the two ends. The CDR3 spans 16 residues. CDR3 sequence: CASSDSLTGSTGELFF. For the CDR3, the DNA is TGTGCCAGCAGTGACTCTCTGACTGGGAGCACCGGGGAGCTGTTTTTT.

CDR3 loop: CASVKGNQPQHF. In nucleotides, the CDR3 is TGTGCCAGCGTGAAGGGAAATCAGCCCCAGCATTTT. The V call is TRBV12-3 or TRBV12-4, the J call TRBJ1-5; D remains unclear. The CDR3 is 12 amino acids. V lost 8 bases and J 4 bases, leaving 9 bases between the germline ends.

This clone was seen just once. This chain links TRBV5-6 with TRBJ1-1, with a weak D call TRBD1 (6 bases). The V gene lost 4 bases and the J gene lost 5 bases, with 9 bases spanning the gap. The CDR3 is 12 amino acids. Germline loops: CDR1 SGHDT, CDR2 YYEEEE. The CDR3 here is CASSHQGTEAFF. CDR3 in DNA: TGTGCCAGCAGCCATCAGGGGACTGAAGCTTTCTTT. The full variable domain, rest sourced from reference TRBV5-6 and TRBJ1-1, is DAGVTQSPTHLIKTRGQQVTLRCSPKSGHDTVSWYQQALGQGPQFIFQYYEEEERQRGNFPDRFSGHQFPNYSSELNVNALLLGDSALYLCASSHQGTEAFFGQGTRLTVV.

This chain uses TRBV4-2 with TRBJ2-3, with 8 nucleotides matching TRBD2. The CDR3 consists of 15 residues. V lost 1 base and J lost 1; bases outside the gene matches: 1. Looked up from germline, CDR1 is LGHNA and CDR2 is YNFKEQ. CDR3 in DNA: TGTGCCAGCAGCCAAGCGGGAGGGGGCACAGATACGCAGTATTTT. Residues: CASSQAGGGTDTQYF.

This sequence joins TRBV9 and TRBJ2-7; possible D gene TRBD1, 5 bases. Germline V CDR1 and CDR2: SGDLS, YYNGEE. V gave up 4 bases and J gave up 1 base, with 12 bases separating them. The CDR3 sequence is 14 residues long. CDR3 region: CASSSWKGSYEQYF. The CDR3 coding sequence is TGTGCCAGCAGCTCATGGAAGGGGTCCTACGAGCAGTACTTC.

The rearrangement links TRBV9 to TRBJ2-2; maybe TRBD2 (5 bases). The CDR3 consists of 15 residues. Trimming removed 4 bases from V and 5 bases from J, with 15 bases in between. CDR1 and CDR2 from the germline V gene are SGDLS and YYNGEE. The CDR3 is CASSPRGSETGELFF. CDR3 bases: TGTGCCAGCAGCCCTCGCGGTAGCGAGACCGGGGAGCTGTTTTTT.

V is TRBV19 and J is TRBJ2-4; TRBD1 matches at 8 bases. V lost 6 bases and J lost 5; bases outside the gene matches: 9. This CDR3 region has 15 residues. CDR1 and CDR2 from the germline V gene are LNHDA and SQIVND (reference sequence). CDR3 sequence (DNA): TGTGCCAGTAGGGCCAGGGGGCTTGGGGAAAACATTCAGTACTTC. This sequence encodes CASRARGLGENIQYF.